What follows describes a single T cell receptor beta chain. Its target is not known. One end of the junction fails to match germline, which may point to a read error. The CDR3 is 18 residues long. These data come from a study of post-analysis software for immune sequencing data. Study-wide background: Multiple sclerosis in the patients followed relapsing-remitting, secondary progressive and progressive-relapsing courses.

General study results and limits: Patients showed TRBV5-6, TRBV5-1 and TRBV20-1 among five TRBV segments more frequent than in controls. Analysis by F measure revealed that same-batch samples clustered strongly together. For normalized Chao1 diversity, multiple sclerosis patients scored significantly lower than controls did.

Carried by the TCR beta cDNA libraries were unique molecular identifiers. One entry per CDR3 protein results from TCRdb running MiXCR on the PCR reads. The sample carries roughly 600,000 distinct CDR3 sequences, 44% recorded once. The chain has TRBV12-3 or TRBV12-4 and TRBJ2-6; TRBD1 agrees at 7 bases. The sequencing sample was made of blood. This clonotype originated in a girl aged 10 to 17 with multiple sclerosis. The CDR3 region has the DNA TGTGCCAGCAGCCGCCACCCGGGACAGTTCTCTGGGGCCAGCGTCCTGACTTTC. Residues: CASSRHPGQFSGASVLTF.